The present T cell receptor (beta chain) was sequenced within a study of human T cells and chemical hapten exposure (dated by TCRdb to about 2021). Regarding the research as a whole: For sensitization, 2% DPC in acetone was applied to a roughly 2 cm by roughly 2 cm area of upper inner arm skin. Weekly therapeutic DPC doses were additionally applied to the scalp of patients throughout the roughly 25-week study period. Approximately 28 alopecia patients gave blood for TCR sequencing at one to four time points (pre-sensitization, 2, 6 and 24 weeks). The study tracked peripheral blood TCR repertoire changes in vivo during primary and secondary sensitization to the hapten diphenylcyclopropenone (DPC) in alopecia patients. Libraries were pooled for sequencing, and variation in per-sample TCR yields was attributed mainly to small differences in library volumes within the pool. Blood was sampled from patients pre-sensitization (week 0) and at 2, 6 and about 24 weeks after DPC sensitization. Patch testing on the upper back used Finn chambers containing 0.01% DPC, with scoring done after 6 days according to International Contact Dermatitis Research Group standards. Alopecia areata with under or over 50% scalp involvement, alopecia totalis and alopecia universalis were represented in the patient cohort, which was mostly female.

Results the study describes overall, beyond this receptor: DPC sensitization did not change how many TCRs were above 1 in 1000 frequency, and no evidence was found of alterations in global repertoire structure. Significantly more large CDR3 similarity clusters were formed by expanded TCRs than by pre-sensitization or healthy control sets, consistent with antigen-driven responses. After repeated subsampling, the strength of the expansion versus patch-test correlation and the threshold at which it became significant changed. Patch test score was positively correlated with the number of PT1 expanded TCRs, with significance at thresholds 8, 16 and 32 but not at 4. All patients had alopecia, a presumed autoimmune disease, so their immune response might differ from that of healthy individuals.

V was cut back by 4 bases and J by 5 bases, leaving a gap of 9 bases between them. CDR1 and CDR2 are read off the germline V gene as KGHDR and SFDVKD. The CDR3 runs 13 residues from the cysteine to the phenylalanine. CDR3 DNA is the only sequence kept; it has 39 bases, read in frame from the first base. This clonotype was picked up many times. It lacks a known antigen. No much larger clone is present one base from it, and per-base qualities are unavailable. This specimen's time point label, per the study, means: pre-sensitization, week 0. Per the publication, the treatment or condition label means: therapeutic diphenylcyclopropenone sensitization with weekly scalp DPC. Blood at each patch-test visit was drawn before the patch test was applied. To be eligible, patients had to be aged 18 to 70, diagnosed with alopecia and judged suitable for DPC therapy, while pregnant patients were excluded. Total RNA was extracted from unfractionated whole blood that had been collected in Tempus Blood RNA tubes.

Receptor libraries were prepared by RACE. Instrument used: NextSeq 500. During library preparation, unique molecular identifiers were attached to individual cDNA molecules so that TCRs could be counted quantitatively and reproducibly. Both TCR alpha and TCR beta chains were sequenced from each blood RNA sample. Regarding the original processing steps: A median of roughly 100,000 TCRs per sample was observed, with a range of about 20,000 to 750,000. V, J and CDR3 annotation of the TCR reads was performed with the Decombinator software suite. For PS versus PT1 abundance plots, all samples were subsampled to the same number of TCRs (28,000). TCRs were defined as expanded if absent before sensitization and observed at least eight times at the 2-week time point. TCRdb redid the processing of the public reads, applying fastp at Q25 and MiXCR, and retained in-frame beta chains. Rows are unified per CDR3 protein, each entry keeping the most common DNA and genes. TCRdb, not the original authors, processed these V and J calls. In all, the sample holds roughly 380,000 distinct CDR3 sequences, and 4.5% to 6% of those were seen once. The ten largest account for roughly 2.6% of the sample.

The input for sequencing was whole blood, taken in connection with sensitization to the hapten diphenylcyclopropenone (DPC). This chain is built from TRBV24-1 and TRBJ2-3; no D gene can be assigned with confidence. The source is a woman aged 45-65 years with alopecia areata. Some clones in this sample may be carry-over from other donors' samples. Here is the DNA: TGTGCCACCAGTGACTTGACCGTAGATACGCAGTATTTT. Translated, this is CATSDLTVDTQYF.